Each of the 24 T cell receptor beta chains below was sequenced from the same sample in a study of follicular helper T cells after annual influenza vaccination. TCRdb's table, derived via immunoSEQ multiplex PCR, lists solely in-frame clones and lacks some. The sample consists of some 10,000 clones, about 82% of them appearing once. Here the sequenced sample was CXCR5- memory CD4+ T cells sorted from blood, taken 6 weeks after influenza vaccination. The source of these receptors is an adult who received the influenza vaccine.

The chain links TRBV28 to TRBJ1-1; D perhaps matches TRBD1 (5 bases). Germline loops: CDR1 MDHEN, CDR2 SYDVKM. V was shortened by 5 bases and J by 4 bases, with 14 bases between the two germline ends. The CDR3 contains 14 residues. The CDR3 sequence is CASSSPGLSTEAFF. The CDR3 bases are TGTGCCAGCAGTAGTCCGGGGCTGAGCACTGAAGCTTTCTTT.

The chain employs TRBV18 and TRBJ2-1; D gene uncertain. Per germline, CDR1 KGHSH and CDR2 LQKENI. V dropped 3 bases and J dropped 0 bases, with 12 bases sitting between them. The CDR3 contains 16 residues. The CDR3 is CASSPQESSSYNEQFF. CDR3 nucleotide sequence: TGTGCCAGCTCACCTCAGGAGAGTAGCTCCTACAATGAGCAGTTCTTC.

The chain carries TRBV9 and TRBJ2-2, with D maybe TRBD2 (5 bases). Germline CDR1 reads SGDLS; CDR2 reads YYNGEE. V lost 4 bases and J 8 bases, leaving 15 bases between the germline ends. The CDR3 totals 14 residues. The CDR3 reads CASSPRTDLGELFF. DNA of the CDR3: TGTGCCAGCAGCCCACGGACTGATCTTGGGGAGCTGTTTTTT. Supplemented by reference TRBV9 and TRBJ2-2, the full variable domain reads DSGVTQTPKHLITATGQRVTLRCSPRSGDLSVYWYQQSLDQGLQFLIQYYNGEERAKGNILERFSAQQFPDLHSELNLSSLELGDSALYFCASSPRTDLGELFFGEGSRLTVL.

This clone has only a few counts. This CDR3 reads CASLSGNYGYTF. For the CDR3, the DNA is TGTGCCAGTCTCTCAGGGAACTATGGCTACACCTTC. The J gene is TRBJ1-2, the V gene TRBV28, with D possibly TRBD1 on 5 matching bases. Germline V gives CDR1 MDHEN, CDR2 SYDVKM. V dropped 9 bases and J dropped 2 bases, with 10 bases sitting between them. The length of the CDR3 is 12 residues.

V gene TRBV5-1 combines with J gene TRBJ1-3; D is perhaps TRBD1 (5 bases). Looked up from germline, CDR1 is SGHRS and CDR2 is YFSETQ. The ends were cut back, 4 bases at V and 0 bases at J, with 17 bases in the middle. CDR3 length equals 17 residues. The CDR3 region is CASSPGLLGSSGNTIYF. The CDR3 coding sequence is TGCGCCAGCAGCCCGGGGCTTTTAGGGAGCTCTGGAAACACCATATATTTT.

The chain links TRBV7-2 to TRBJ2-3; D is perhaps TRBD1 (5 bases). The germline gives CDR1 SGHTA, CDR2 FQGNSA. This CDR3 has 15 residues. Trimming pared 2 bases from V and 4 bases from J, leaving 13 bases between. CDR3 DNA sequence: TGTGCCAGCAGCTTACAGGGAATAGTTGCAGATACGCAGTATTTT. Translation gives CASSLQGIVADTQYF.

The chain employs TRBV7-2 and TRBJ1-3, with 7 bases aligning to TRBD1. Germline V gene data show CDR1 as SGHTA and CDR2 as FQGNSA. The CDR3 spans 15 residues. The V gene end was trimmed by 6 bases and the J gene end by 0 bases; junction bases not matched to a gene: 5. CDR3 DNA sequence: TGTGCCAGCAGATCACAGGGGAACTCTGGAAACACCATATATTTT. The encoded protein is CASRSQGNSGNTIYF.

The chain has TRBV5-6 and TRBJ2-3, with a weak D call TRBD1 (6 bases). V lost 4 bases and J 2 bases, leaving 14 bases between the germline ends. Germline V gene data show CDR1 as SGHDT and CDR2 as YYEEEE. The CDR3 has 15 amino acids. CDR3 in DNA: TGTGCCAGCAGCAAACCACAGGGCACCACAGATACGCAGTATTTT. Amino acids: CASSKPQGTTDTQYF. Full variable domain (rest looked up from reference TRBV5-6 and TRBJ2-3): DAGVTQSPTHLIKTRGQQVTLRCSPKSGHDTVSWYQQALGQGPQFIFQYYEEEERQRGNFPDRFSGHQFPNYSSELNVNALLLGDSALYLCASSKPQGTTDTQYFGPGTRLTVL.

The rearrangement uses TRBV4-2 and TRBJ2-4, with TRBD2 matching 8 bases. The length of the CDR3 is 19 residues. Germline V gene lookup returns CDR1 LGHNA and CDR2 YNFKEQ. Trimming cost V 0 bases and J 3 bases; bases outside gene matches: 13. The CDR3 sequence is CASSQDPGGAYSGKNIQYF. CDR3 nucleotide sequence: TGTGCCAGCAGCCAAGATCCCGGGGGGGCCTATTCGGGCAAAAACATTCAGTACTTC.

The rearrangement uses TRBV5-1 and TRBJ1-4; no firm D call. Germline V gene lookup returns CDR1 SGHRS and CDR2 YFSETQ. The CDR3 extends over 15 amino acids. V dropped 4 bases and J dropped 6 bases, with 16 bases sitting between them. The CDR3 DNA follows: TGCGCCAGCAGCCCGGGCCTACAAGGCGATGAAAAACTGTTTTTT. This encodes CASSPGLQGDEKLFF.

The J gene is TRBJ2-1, the V gene TRBV5-1; a weak D match, TRBD1 (6 bases). Looked up from germline, CDR1 is SGHRS and CDR2 is YFSETQ. V was clipped by 0 bases and J by 6 bases, with 16 bases between them. The CDR3 contains 16 residues. This chain's CDR3 is CASSLDGAGTSNEQFF. CDR3 nucleotide sequence: TGCGCCAGCAGCTTGGATGGGGCAGGGACATCCAATGAGCAGTTCTTC.

This clone occurred a few times. The gene calls are TRBV5-1 and TRBJ1-5; weak D call: TRBD1 (5 bases). CDR1 and CDR2 from the germline V gene are SGHRS and YFSETQ. V was pared by 2 bases and J by 6 bases, with 9 bases between. The CDR3 runs 13 residues. The CDR3 protein is CASSFMGGQPQHF. CDR3 sequence (DNA): TGCGCCAGCAGCTTTATGGGGGGTCAGCCCCAGCATTTT. The full variable domain, in which reference TRBV5-1 and TRBJ1-5 provide the parts outside the CDR3, is KAGVTQTPRYLIKTRGQQVTLSCSPISGHRSVSWYQQTPGQGLQFLFEYFSETQRNKGNFPGRFSGRQFSNSRSEMNVSTLELGDSALYLCASSFMGGQPQHFGDGTRLSIL.

The chain couples TRBV19 to TRBJ1-5; D gene ambiguous. This CDR3 has 13 amino acids. The ends were cut back, 9 bases at V and 3 bases at J, with 12 bases in the middle. The germline CDR1 and CDR2 sequences are LNHDA and SQIVND (reference sequence). CDR3 nucleotide sequence: TGTGCCAGCCACCCGGGCTACAATCAGCCCCAGCATTTT. It specifies CASHPGYNQPQHF. Full variable domain (missing parts from reference TRBV19 and TRBJ1-5): DGGITQSPKYLFRKEGQNVTLSCEQNLNHDAMYWYRQDPGQGLRLIYYSQIVNDFQKGDIAEGYSVSREKKESFPLTVTSAQKNPTAFYLCASHPGYNQPQHFGDGTRLSIL.

Comment on this clone: The limits of the CDR3 on the DNA are not certain, so only TCRdb's listed CDR3 is given. V usage is TRBV29-1 and J usage is TRBJ2-7; the D call of TRBD2 is as the table states it, not checked on the DNA. With termini counted, the CDR3 has 13 amino acids. CDR1 and CDR2 (germline): SQVTM, ANQGSEA. The CDR3 here is CSVVMDFRGEQYF.

CDR3 sequence reads: CASSLHGGGYEQYF. The CDR3 coding sequence is TGTGCCAGCAGCCTCCACGGTGGAGGGTACGAGCAGTACTTC. V gene TRBV7-2 combines with J gene TRBJ2-7, with a weak D call TRBD2 (6 bases). Germline V gene sequence: CDR1 SGHTA, CDR2 FQGNSA. The CDR3 has 14 residues. Between the trimmed V and J ends, which lost 5 bases and 4 bases, there was a span of 15 bases.

The chain joins TRBV4-3 to TRBJ2-1; D is tentatively TRBD1 or TRBD2 (7 bases each). CDR1 is LGHNA and CDR2 is YSLEER in the germline V gene. There are 19 residues in the CDR3. V lost 2 bases to trimming and J lost 7 bases, with 27 bases between them. CDR3 amino acids: CASSQTRYSQGGQWNEQFF. The CDR3 bases are TGCGCCAGCAGCCAAACTCGTTACAGCCAGGGGGGGCAGTGGAATGAGCAGTTCTTC.

This chain links TRBV19 with TRBJ1-5, with D unclear. The CDR3 is 14 residues long. V lost 1 base and J lost 8, with 12 bases in between. Per the germline V gene, CDR1 is LNHDA and CDR2 is SQIVND (reference sequence). CDR3 nucleotide sequence: TGTGCCAGTAGTATAGGTTCGCCTAATGAGCCCCAGCATTTT. Protein sequence: CASSIGSPNEPQHF.

This rearrangement joins TRBV5-6 to TRBJ2-3, with D maybe TRBD1 (6 bases). The CDR3 contains 14 residues. From germline, CDR1 is SGHDT and CDR2 YYEEEE. The V end was cut by 6 bases, the J end by 2 bases, with 13 bases between. This CDR3 reads CASTLGAITDTQYF. CDR3 DNA: TGTGCCAGCACCCTGGGGGCCATCACAGATACGCAGTATTTT.

The chain couples TRBV7-2 to TRBJ1-3, with a weak D call TRBD1 (6 bases). The V gene's germline CDR1 is SGHTA and CDR2 FQGNSA. The length of the CDR3 is 17 residues. V was pared by 1 base and J by 1 base, with 14 bases between. CDR3 loop: CASSLGGAARSGNTIYF. DNA of the CDR3: TGTGCCAGCAGCTTAGGGGGGGCAGCCCGATCTGGAAACACCATATATTTT.

This rearrangement joins TRBV29-1 to TRBJ1-2; no firm D call. This CDR3 contains 12 residues. The germline V gene encodes CDR1 SQVTM and CDR2 ANQGSEA. Trimming pared 0 bases from V and 8 bases from J, leaving 10 bases between. The CDR3 DNA reads as TGCAGCGTTGAAGATTCTAACGGCGGCTACACCTTC. Translation gives CSVEDSNGGYTF.

This sequence joins TRBV28 and TRBJ2-2; no definite D call. CDR1 MDHEN and CDR2 SYDVKM come from the germline V gene. V shed 2 bases and J shed 8 bases, with 6 bases lying between them. This CDR3 region has 12 residues. In nucleotides, the CDR3 is TGTGCCAGCAGTTTACTAAGGGGGGAGCTGTTTTTT. It specifies CASSLLRGELFF.

This clone has just a few counts. The chain combines TRBV6-5 with TRBJ2-7; D is tentatively TRBD1 or TRBD2 (6 bases each). The CDR3 runs 15 residues. Germline V lookup: CDR1 MNHEY, CDR2 SVGAGI. Trimming cost V 8 bases and J 3 bases, with 20 bases left between them. CDR3 in DNA: TGTGCCAGCGGCAGCGGCGGGGTCAGGGGCTACGAGCAGTACTTC. This sequence encodes CASGSGGVRGYEQYF.

J is TRBJ2-3 and V is TRBV7-2; D possibly matches TRBD1 or TRBD2 (5 bases each). Trimming pared 5 bases from V and 2 bases from J, leaving 11 bases between. The length of the CDR3 is 14 residues. The germline V gene has CDR1 SGHTA and CDR2 FQGNSA. The CDR3 spells CASSTGRNTDTQYF. CDR3 sequence (DNA): TGTGCCAGCAGCACGGGGCGGAACACAGATACGCAGTATTTT. Drawing the rest from reference TRBV7-2 and TRBJ2-3, the complete variable domain is GAGVSQSPSNKVTEKGKDVELRCDPISGHTALYWYRQSLGQGLEFLIYFQGNSAPDKSGLPSDRFSAERTGGSVSTLTIQRTQQEDSAVYLCASSTGRNTDTQYFGPGTRLTVL.

This rearrangement joins TRBV28 to TRBJ2-3; 12 nucleotides match TRBD2. This CDR3 is built from 15 residues. J gave up 10 bases and V 6 bases, and 11 bases lay outside the gene matches. Germline V gene sequence: CDR1 MDHEN, CDR2 SYDVKM. For the CDR3, the DNA is TGTGCCAGCAGCAAACTAGCGGGGGGCTCCGCTTCGCAGTATTTT. As protein: CASSKLAGGSASQYF.